The rows below give T cell receptor beta chains drawn from one sample of a study of shared clonotypes between healthy human individuals. The repertoire was sequenced with immunoSEQ multiplex PCR; TCRdb's copy has only in-frame clones and lacks some. The table lists 2,500,000 or so clones, roughly 93% of them singletons. The sample consisted of naive CD4+ T cells from PBMCs. These receptors were taken from a man aged 18 to 29 in good health. Some clones in this sample may be carry-over from other donors' samples. The CDR3 runs from the conserved cysteine through the conserved F or W. The D gene is left open where the match is weak. Clone size is given for some rows only: seen once, a few or many times, or a class if the clone is expanded.

CDR3aa	CDR3nt	v_gene	j_gene	abundance	d_gene
CAIRSSNRQNHEQYF	TGTGCCATCAGATCAAGTAATCGGCAGAACCACGAGCAGTACTTC	TRBV10-3	TRBJ2-7	.	.
CASSSGVGAGEQFF	TGTGCCAGCAGTTCGGGGGTGGGCGCAGGTGAGCAGTTCTTC	TRBV6-4	TRBJ2-1	once	.
CASSYRLAGAPGEQFF	TGTGCCAGCAGTTACAGACTAGCGGGGGCCCCCGGTGAGCAGTTCTTC	TRBV6-5	TRBJ2-1	.	TRBD2
CASSVVGSGGASEQYF	TGTGCCAGCAGCGTAGTAGGATCAGGGGGCGCAAGCGAGCAGTACTTC	TRBV9	TRBJ2-7	.	TRBD1
CASSLEAIMNTEAFF	TGTGCCAGCAGCTTGGAAGCTATCATGAACACTGAAGCTTTCTTT	TRBV5-5	TRBJ1-1	.	.
CASTKRRTSGSINEQFF	TGTGCCAGCACCAAAAGACGGACTAGCGGGAGTATCAATGAGCAGTTCTTC	TRBV7-2	TRBJ2-1	.	TRBD2
CASSQVGYNEQFF	TGCGCCAGCAGCCAAGTAGGATACAATGAGCAGTTCTTC	TRBV4-1	TRBJ2-1	.	.
CASSELGAQETQYF	TGTGCCAGCAGTGAATTAGGGGCTCAAGAGACCCAGTACTTC	TRBV6-1	TRBJ2-5	.	.
CSVAVGLDYGYTF	TGCAGCGTTGCGGTGGGGCTGGACTATGGCTACACCTTC	TRBV29-1	TRBJ1-2	.	.
CASSSVRGGQANTEAFF	TGTGCCAGCAGTAGTGTTCGTGGGGGACAGGCGAACACTGAAGCTTTCTTT	TRBV25-1	TRBJ1-1	.	TRBD1